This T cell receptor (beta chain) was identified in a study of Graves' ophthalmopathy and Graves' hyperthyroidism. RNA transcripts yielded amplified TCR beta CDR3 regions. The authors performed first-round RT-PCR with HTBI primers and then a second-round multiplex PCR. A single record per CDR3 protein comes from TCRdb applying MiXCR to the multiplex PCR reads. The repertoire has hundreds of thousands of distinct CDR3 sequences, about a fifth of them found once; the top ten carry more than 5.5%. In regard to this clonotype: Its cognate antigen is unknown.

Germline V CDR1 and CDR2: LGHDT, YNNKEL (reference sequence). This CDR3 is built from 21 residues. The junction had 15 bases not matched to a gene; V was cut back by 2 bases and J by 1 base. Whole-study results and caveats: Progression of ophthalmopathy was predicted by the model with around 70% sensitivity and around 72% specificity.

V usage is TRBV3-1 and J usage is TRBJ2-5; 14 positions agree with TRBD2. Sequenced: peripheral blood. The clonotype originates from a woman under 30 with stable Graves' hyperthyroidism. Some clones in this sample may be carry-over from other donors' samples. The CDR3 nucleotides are TGTGCCAGCAGCCAATGGGACGGCCAGACTAGCGGGGGGGCTGGCCAAGAGACCCAGTACTTC. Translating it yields CASSQWDGQTSGGAGQETQYF.